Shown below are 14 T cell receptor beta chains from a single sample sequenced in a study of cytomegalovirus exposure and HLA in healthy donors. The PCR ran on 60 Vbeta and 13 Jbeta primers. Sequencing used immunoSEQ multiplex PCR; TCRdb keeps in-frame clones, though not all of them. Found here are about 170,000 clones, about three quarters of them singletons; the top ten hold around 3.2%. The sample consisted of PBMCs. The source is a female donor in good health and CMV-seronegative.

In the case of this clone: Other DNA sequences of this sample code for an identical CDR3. CDR3 coding DNA: TGCGCCAGCAGCCAAGACAGGGGAGCTAATGAAAAACTGTTTTTT. It is translated as CASSQDRGANEKLFF. The genes are TRBV4-3 and TRBJ1-4; D is possibly TRBD1 (6 bases). CDR3 length: 15 residues. In germline, CDR1 is LGHNA, CDR2 YSLEER. V was clipped by 0 bases and J by 3 bases, with 8 bases between them.

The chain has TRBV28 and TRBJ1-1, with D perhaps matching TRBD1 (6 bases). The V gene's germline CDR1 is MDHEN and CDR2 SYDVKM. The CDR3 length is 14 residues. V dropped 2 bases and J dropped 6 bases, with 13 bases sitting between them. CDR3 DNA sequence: TGTGCCAGCAGTTTAGGTCAGGGGTCGGCTGAAGCTTTCTTT. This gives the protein CASSLGQGSAEAFF.

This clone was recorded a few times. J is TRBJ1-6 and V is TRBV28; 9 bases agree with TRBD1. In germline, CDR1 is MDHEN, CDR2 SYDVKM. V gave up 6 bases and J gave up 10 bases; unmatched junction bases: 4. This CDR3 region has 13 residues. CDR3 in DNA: TGTGCCAGCAGGAGACAGGGGGACTCACCCCTCCACTTT. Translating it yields CASRRQGDSPLHF.

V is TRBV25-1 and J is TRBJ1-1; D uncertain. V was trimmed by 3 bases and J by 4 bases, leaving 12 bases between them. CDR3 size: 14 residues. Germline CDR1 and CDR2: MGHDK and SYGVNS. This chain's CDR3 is CASSERRGGTEAFF. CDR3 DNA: TGTGCCAGCAGTGAGAGACGGGGTGGCACTGAAGCTTTCTTT.

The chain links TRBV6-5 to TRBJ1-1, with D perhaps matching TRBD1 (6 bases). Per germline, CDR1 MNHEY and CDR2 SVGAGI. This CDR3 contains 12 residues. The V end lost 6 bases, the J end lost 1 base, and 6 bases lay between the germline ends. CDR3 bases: TGTGCCAGCAGGACAGGGAACACTGAAGCTTTCTTT. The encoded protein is CASRTGNTEAFF.

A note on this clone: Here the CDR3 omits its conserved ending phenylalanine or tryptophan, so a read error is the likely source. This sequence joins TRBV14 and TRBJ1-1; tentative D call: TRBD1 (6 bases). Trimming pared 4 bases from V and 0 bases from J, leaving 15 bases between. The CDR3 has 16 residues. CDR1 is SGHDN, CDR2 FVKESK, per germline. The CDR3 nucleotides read TGTGCCAGCAGCCCCCCGGGACACGATATGAACACTGAAGCTTTCCTT. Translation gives CASSPPGHDMNTEAFL.

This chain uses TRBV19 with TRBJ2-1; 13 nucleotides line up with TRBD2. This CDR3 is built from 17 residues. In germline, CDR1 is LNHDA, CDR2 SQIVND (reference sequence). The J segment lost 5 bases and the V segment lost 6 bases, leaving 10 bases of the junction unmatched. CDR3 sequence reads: CASRRPTSGRAHNEQFF. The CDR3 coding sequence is TGTGCCAGTAGACGACCTACTAGCGGGAGGGCCCACAATGAGCAGTTCTTC.

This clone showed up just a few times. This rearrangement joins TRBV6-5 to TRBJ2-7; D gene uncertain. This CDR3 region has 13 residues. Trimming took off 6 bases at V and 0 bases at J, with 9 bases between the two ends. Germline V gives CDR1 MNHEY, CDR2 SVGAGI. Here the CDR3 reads CASRTPNSYEQYF. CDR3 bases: TGTGCCAGCAGGACACCGAACTCCTACGAGCAGTACTTC.

The CDR3 bases are TGTGCCAGCAGCGAGACGATAGCGGCCACAGATACGCAGTATTTT. Translated: CASSETIAATDTQYF. This rearrangement joins TRBV13 to TRBJ2-3, with TRBD2 as a possible D gene (6 bases). Trimming shortened V by 5 bases and J by 2 bases, and 14 bases separated the two germline ends. The CDR3 consists of 15 residues. The germline CDR1 and CDR2 sequences are PRHDT and FYEKMQ (reference sequence).

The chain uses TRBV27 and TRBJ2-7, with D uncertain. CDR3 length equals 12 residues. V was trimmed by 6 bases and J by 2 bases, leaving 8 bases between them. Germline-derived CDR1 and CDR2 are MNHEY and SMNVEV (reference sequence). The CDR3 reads CASRKEPYEQYF. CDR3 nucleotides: TGTGCCAGCAGGAAGGAGCCCTACGAGCAGTACTTC.

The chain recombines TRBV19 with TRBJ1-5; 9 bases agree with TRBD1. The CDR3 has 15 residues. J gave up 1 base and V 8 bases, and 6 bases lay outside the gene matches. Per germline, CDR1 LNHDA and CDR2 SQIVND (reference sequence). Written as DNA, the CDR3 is TGTGCCAGTTTTACAGGGGGCATGAGCAATCAGCCCCAGCATTTT. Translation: CASFTGGMSNQPQHF.

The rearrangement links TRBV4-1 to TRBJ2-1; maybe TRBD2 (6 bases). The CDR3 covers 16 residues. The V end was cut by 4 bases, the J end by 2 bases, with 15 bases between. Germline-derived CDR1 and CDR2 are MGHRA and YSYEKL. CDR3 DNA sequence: TGCGCCAGCAGCCCCTACGAGCGGGTTACCTACAATGAGCAGTTCTTC. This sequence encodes CASSPYERVTYNEQFF.

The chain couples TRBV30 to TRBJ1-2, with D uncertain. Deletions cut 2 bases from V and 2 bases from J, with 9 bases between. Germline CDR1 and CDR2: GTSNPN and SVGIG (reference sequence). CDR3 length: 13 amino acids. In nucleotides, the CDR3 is TGTGCCTGGAGTTTCGCGCCGAACTATGGCTACACCTTC. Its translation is CAWSFAPNYGYTF. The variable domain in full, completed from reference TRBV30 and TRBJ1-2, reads SQTIHQWPATLVQPVGSPLSLECTVEGTSNPNLYWYRQAAGRGLQLLFYSVGIGQISSEVPQNLSASRPQDRQFILSSKKLLLSDSGFYLCAWSFAPNYGYTFGSGTRLTVV.

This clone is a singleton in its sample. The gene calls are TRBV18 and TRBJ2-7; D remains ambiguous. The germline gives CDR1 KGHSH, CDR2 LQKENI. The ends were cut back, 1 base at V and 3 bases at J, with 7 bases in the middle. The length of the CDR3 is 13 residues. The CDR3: CASSPQSGYEQYF. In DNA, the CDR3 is TGTGCCAGCTCACCACAGTCAGGCTACGAGCAGTACTTC.